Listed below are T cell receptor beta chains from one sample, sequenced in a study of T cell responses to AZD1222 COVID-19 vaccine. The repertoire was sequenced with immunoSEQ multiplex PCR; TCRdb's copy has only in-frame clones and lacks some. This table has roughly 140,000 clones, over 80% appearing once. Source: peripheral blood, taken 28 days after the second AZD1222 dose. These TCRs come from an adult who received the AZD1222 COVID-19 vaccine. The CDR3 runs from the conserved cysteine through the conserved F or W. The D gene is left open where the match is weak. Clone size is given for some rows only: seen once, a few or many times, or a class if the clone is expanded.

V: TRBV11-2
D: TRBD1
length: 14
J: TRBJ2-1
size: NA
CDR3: CASSLDRPNNEQFF
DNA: TGTGCCAGCAGCTTGGACAGGCCGAACAATGAGCAGTTCTTC

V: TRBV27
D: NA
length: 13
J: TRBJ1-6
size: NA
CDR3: CASSFNYNSPLHF
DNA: TGTGCCAGCAGTTTTAACTATAATTCACCCCTCCACTTT

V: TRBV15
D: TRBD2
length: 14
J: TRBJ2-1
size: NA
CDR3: CATSTGLAGGEQFF
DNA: TGTGCCACCTCCACGGGACTAGCGGGAGGGGAGCAGTTCTTC

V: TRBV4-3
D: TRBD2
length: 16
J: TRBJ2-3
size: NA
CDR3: CASSQDLTSGVDTQYF
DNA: TGCGCCAGCAGCCAAGACTTGACTAGCGGGGTAGATACGCAGTATTTT

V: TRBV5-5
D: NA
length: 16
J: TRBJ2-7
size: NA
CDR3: CASSLQGGDSSYEQYF
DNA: TGTGCCAGCAGCTTGCAGGGCGGAGACAGCTCCTACGAGCAGTACTTC

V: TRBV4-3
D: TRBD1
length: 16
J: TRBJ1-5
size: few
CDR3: CASSQEPGTGDQPQHF
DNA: TGCGCCAGCAGCCAAGAACCCGGGACAGGGGATCAGCCCCAGCATTTT

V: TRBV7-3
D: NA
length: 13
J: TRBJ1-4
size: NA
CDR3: CASSRSRDEKLFF
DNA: TGTGCCAGCAGCCGAAGCAGGGATGAAAAACTGTTTTTT

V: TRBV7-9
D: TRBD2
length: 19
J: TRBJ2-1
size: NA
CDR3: CASSRRETSGATWDNEQFF
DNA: TGTGCCAGCAGCAGACGAGAGACTAGCGGGGCAACTTGGGACAATGAGCAGTTCTTC

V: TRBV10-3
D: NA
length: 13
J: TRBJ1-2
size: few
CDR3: CAISESTAYGYTF
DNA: TGTGCCATCAGTGAGTCGACAGCCTATGGCTACACCTTC

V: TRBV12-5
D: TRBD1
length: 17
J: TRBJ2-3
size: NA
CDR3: CASGLIGQAGSLDTQYF
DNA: TGTGCTAGTGGTTTGATTGGACAGGCGGGCTCTTTAGATACGCAGTATTTT

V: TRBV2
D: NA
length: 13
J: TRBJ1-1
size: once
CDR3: CASSSNLNTEAFF
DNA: TGTGCCAGCAGTTCCAACCTGAACACTGAAGCTTTCTTT

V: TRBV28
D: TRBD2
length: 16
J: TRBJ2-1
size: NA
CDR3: CASSMRTSGFSGEQFF
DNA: TGTGCCAGCAGTATGCGGACTAGCGGCTTTTCGGGTGAGCAGTTCTTC

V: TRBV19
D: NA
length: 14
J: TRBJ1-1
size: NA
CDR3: CASTPLGPNTEAFF
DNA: TGTGCCAGTACCCCACTGGGCCCTAACACTGAAGCTTTCTTT

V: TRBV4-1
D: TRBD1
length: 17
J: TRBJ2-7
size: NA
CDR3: CASSQSMGTAASYEQYF
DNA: TGCGCCAGCAGCCAATCTATGGGGACAGCCGCCTCCTACGAGCAGTACTTC

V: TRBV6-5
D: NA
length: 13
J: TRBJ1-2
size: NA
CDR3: CASRGSANYGYTF
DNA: TGTGCCAGCAGGGGATCAGCTAACTATGGCTACACCTTC

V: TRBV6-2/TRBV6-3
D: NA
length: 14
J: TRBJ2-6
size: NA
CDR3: CASSSDDGANVLTF
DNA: TGTGCCAGCAGTAGCGATGATGGGGCCAACGTCCTGACTTTC